What follows are 32 T cell receptor beta chains derived from one specimen sequenced in a study of graft-versus-host responses after intestinal transplantation. Generated by immunoSEQ multiplex PCR, the TCRdb table keeps only in-frame clones and is missing some. This sample has about 100,000 clones, with roughly 87% found just once. These receptors' targets are unknown. The sequenced sample was unstimulated CD4+ T cells sorted from spleen or lymph node cells, obtained before transplant. The receptor set was obtained from a human donor who was the organ donor for an intestinal transplant.

The V and J genes are TRBV19 and TRBJ2-5; D not resolved. With 1 base removed from V and 4 bases from J, the gap between germline ends came to 4 bases. The CDR3 spans 12 residues. Germline CDR1 LNHDA, CDR2 SQIVND (reference sequence). CDR3 residues: CASSIGVETQYF. DNA for the CDR3: TGTGCCAGTAGTATAGGCGTAGAGACCCAGTACTTC.

The chain recombines TRBV6-4 with TRBJ2-7; no clear D. Trimming shortened V by 8 bases and J by 5 bases, and 16 bases separated the two germline ends. The CDR3 spans 13 residues. Germline-derived CDR1 and CDR2 are MRHNA and SNTAGT. Here the CDR3 DNA reads TGTGCCAGCTCCGAAGGCGAAGATGACGAGCAGTACTTC. Its protein product is CASSEGEDDEQYF.

This chain links TRBV5-4 with TRBJ2-3; D possibly corresponds to TRBD2 (6 bases). The length of the CDR3 is 14 residues. Trimming removed 8 bases at V and 1 base at J, with 14 bases between. Germline V gene sequence: CDR1 SGHNT, CDR2 YYREEE (reference sequence). DNA for the CDR3: TGTGCCAGTAAGACGGGGGTGGGCACAGATACGCAGTATTTT. Its protein is CASKTGVGTDTQYF.

The rearrangement joins TRBV6-5 to TRBJ1-2, with 9 bases matching TRBD1. This CDR3 is 14 amino acids long. Per germline, CDR1 MNHEY and CDR2 SVGAGI. The V and J ends lost 5 bases and 2 bases, in that order; junction bases with no gene match: 3. In nucleotides, the CDR3 is TGTGCCAGCAGTGAAGGACAGGGGAACTATGGCTACACCTTC. It is translated as CASSEGQGNYGYTF.

The J gene is TRBJ1-2, the V gene TRBV27; no reliable D call. The CDR3 loop spans 13 amino acids. Germline loops: CDR1 MNHEY, CDR2 SMNVEV (reference sequence). V dropped 7 bases and J dropped 5 bases, with 14 bases sitting between them. In DNA form, the CDR3 reads TGTGCCAGCACCCCAGACCCGAAATATGGCTACACCTTC. Translated: CASTPDPKYGYTF.

The genes are TRBV19 and TRBJ1-1; perhaps TRBD1 as D (6 bases). The CDR3 is 14 amino acids. Trimming shortened V by 9 bases and J by 10 bases, and 24 bases separated the two germline ends. In germline, CDR1 is LNHDA, CDR2 SQIVND (reference sequence). CDR3: CASAVGGGDQRAFF. In DNA, the CDR3 is TGTGCCAGCGCGGTGGGGGGGGGCGACCAGAGAGCTTTCTTT. The variable domain in full, completed from reference TRBV19 and TRBJ1-1, reads DGGITQSPKYLFRKEGQNVTLSCEQNLNHDAMYWYRQDPGQGLRLIYYSQIVNDFQKGDIAEGYSVSREKKESFPLTVTSAQKNPTAFYLCASAVGGGDQRAFFGQGTRLTVV.

The chain's CDR3 is CASSLQTRDYYGYTF. CDR3 DNA sequence: TGTGCCAGCAGCCTTCAGACCAGGGATTACTATGGCTACACCTTC. This chain joins TRBV7-2 and TRBJ1-2; D is possibly TRBD1 (5 bases). The V gene's germline CDR1 is SGHTA and CDR2 FQGNSA. The V and J ends lost 5 bases and 3 bases respectively, with 16 bases between them. The length of the CDR3 is 15 residues.

The chain links TRBV30 to TRBJ1-4; TRBD1 is a possible D gene (6 bases). The CDR3 sequence is 13 residues long. V shed 8 bases and J shed 4 bases, with 14 bases lying between them. Germline assignment: CDR1 GTSNPN and CDR2 SVGIG (reference sequence). In nucleotides, the CDR3 is TGTGCCGGGGGGGCAGGGGTTAATGAAAAACTGTTTTTT. Protein: CAGGAGVNEKLFF.

The gene calls are TRBV2 and TRBJ2-3; the D gene is possibly TRBD2 (6 bases). The CDR3 sequence is 15 residues long. Trimming took 5 bases from V and 3 from J, leaving 15 bases between them. From germline, CDR1 is SNHLY and CDR2 FYNNEI. The chain's CDR3 is CASSSEEGRTDTQYF. The CDR3 coding sequence is TGTGCCAGCAGTTCGGAGGAGGGGAGGACAGATACGCAGTATTTT.

The rearrangement joins TRBV4-2 to TRBJ2-1, with 8 positions matching TRBD2. Trimming removed 4 bases from V and 4 bases from J; junction bases left unmatched: 9. CDR3 size: 16 residues. The V gene's germline CDR1 is LGHNA and CDR2 YNFKEQ. CDR3 residues: CASSPINGGGYNEQFF. The CDR3 DNA is TGTGCCAGCAGCCCCATAAACGGGGGGGGGTACAATGAGCAGTTCTTC.

The chain employs TRBV5-6 and TRBJ2-3; D unresolved. The germline V gene encodes CDR1 SGHDT and CDR2 YYEEEE. CDR3 length equals 14 residues. V was trimmed by 0 bases and J by 2 bases, leaving 7 bases between them. The CDR3 spells CASSLGRPTDTQYF. In nucleotides, the CDR3 is TGTGCCAGCAGCTTGGGCAGGCCCACAGATACGCAGTATTTT.

CDR3 residues: CASSLLAGGFRETQYF. The CDR3 DNA sequence: TGTGCCAGCAGCTTGCTAGCGGGGGGGTTTCGAGAGACCCAGTACTTC. The genes are TRBV11-3 and TRBJ2-5; TRBD2 aligns across 12 bases. Losses at the gene ends were 3 bases for V and 4 bases for J; bases not matched to a gene: 6. This CDR3 is 16 amino acids long. Per germline, CDR1 SGHNT and CDR2 YENEEA.

V gene TRBV19 combines with J gene TRBJ2-6; D ambiguous. V lost 7 bases and J 0 bases, leaving 13 bases between the germline ends. Germline loops: CDR1 LNHDA, CDR2 SQIVND (reference sequence). This CDR3 region has 16 residues. CDR3 in DNA: TGTGCCAGTAACCACAGATCATTCTCTGGGGCCAACGTCCTGACTTTC. It yields the protein CASNHRSFSGANVLTF.

This chain links TRBV2 with TRBJ2-1; 7 bases line up with TRBD1. The CDR3 length is 15 residues. Germline CDR1 is SNHLY and CDR2 is FYNNEI. With 4 bases clipped from V and 2 bases from J, the junction kept 5 bases outside the gene matches. CDR3 sequence: CASSGTGQTYNEQFF. CDR3 sequence (DNA): TGTGCCAGCAGTGGAACGGGACAGACCTACAATGAGCAGTTCTTC.

The chain uses TRBV6-1 and TRBJ2-1, with no clear D. The CDR3 covers 14 residues. Per the germline V gene, CDR1 is MNHNS and CDR2 is SASEGT. V gave up 6 bases and J gave up 0 bases, with 9 bases separating them. The chain's CDR3 is CASRVSSSYNEQFF. CDR3 nucleotide sequence: TGTGCCAGCAGGGTCTCGAGCTCCTACAATGAGCAGTTCTTC.

The chain is built from TRBV7-3 and TRBJ2-1; 8 nucleotides match TRBD2. CDR1 and CDR2 from the germline V gene are SGHTA and FQGTGA. The CDR3 runs 14 residues. Trimming removed 2 bases from V and 3 bases from J; junction bases left unmatched: 0. The CDR3 protein is CASSLAGGYNEQFF. In DNA, the CDR3 is TGTGCCAGCAGCTTAGCGGGGGGCTACAATGAGCAGTTCTTC.

The rearrangement uses TRBV7-9 and TRBJ2-5; 9 bases fit TRBD1. The junction had 14 bases not matched to a gene; V was cut back by 4 bases and J by 5 bases. Per germline, CDR1 SEHNR and CDR2 FQNEAQ (reference sequence). The CDR3 sequence is 17 residues long. The CDR3 coding sequence is TGTGCCAGCAGCTCACCGGGCACAGGGGGCCATGGGGAGACCCAGTACTTC. Protein product: CASSSPGTGGHGETQYF.

CDR3 protein: CASSQAGNNEQFF. For the CDR3, the DNA is TGCGCCAGCAGCCAGGCAGGGAACAATGAGCAGTTCTTC. The rearrangement links TRBV4-1 to TRBJ2-1; D possibly corresponds to TRBD1 (5 bases). Germline V gene sequence: CDR1 MGHRA, CDR2 YSYEKL. The CDR3 consists of 13 residues. V dropped 3 bases and J dropped 5 bases, with 8 bases sitting between them.

This clone was observed once. The V gene is TRBV2, the J gene TRBJ2-1; a possible D gene is TRBD2 (6 bases). V was pared by 2 bases and J by 8 bases, with 13 bases between. The CDR3 loop spans 14 amino acids. Looked up from germline, CDR1 is SNHLY and CDR2 is FYNNEI. CDR3 region: CASSEMGSGDEQFF. In DNA, the CDR3 is TGTGCCAGCAGTGAAATGGGGTCGGGGGATGAGCAGTTCTTC.

This CDR3 is CASSLVLGQGGNGNTIYF. Here the CDR3 DNA reads TGTGCCAGCAGCTTAGTCCTGGGGCAGGGCGGGAATGGAAACACCATATATTTT. The genes are TRBV11-2 and TRBJ1-3; D is perhaps TRBD1 (5 bases). Germline V CDR1 and CDR2: SGHAT, FQNNGV. Deletions cut 1 base from V and 3 bases from J, with 19 bases between. The CDR3 length is 18 residues.

The V and J genes are TRBV6-5 and TRBJ1-1; D is unresolved. Trimming removed 6 bases at V and 1 base at J, with 9 bases between. The CDR3 is made up of 13 amino acids. Germline CDR1 is MNHEY and CDR2 is SVGAGI. Written as DNA, the CDR3 is TGTGCCAGCAGCTTCTCAGGGAACACTGAAGCTTTCTTT. Protein: CASSFSGNTEAFF.

The rearrangement joins TRBV30 to TRBJ1-6; TRBD1 is a possible D gene (6 bases). The CDR3 length is 17 residues. Germline-derived CDR1 and CDR2 are GTSNPN and SVGIG (reference sequence). Trimming took off 1 base at V and 6 bases at J, with 19 bases between the two ends. The DNA for the CDR3 is TGTGCCTGGAGTGCCTGGGGGCGGGACGGACGTAATTCACCCCTCCACTTT. Translated: CAWSAWGRDGRNSPLHF.

The chain recombines TRBV28 with TRBJ1-2; D is unclear. Germline values: CDR1 MDHEN, CDR2 SYDVKM. CDR3 length equals 16 residues. V dropped 6 bases and J dropped 0 bases, with 17 bases sitting between them. CDR3 DNA sequence: TGTGCCAGCAGCTCCGCCGACGAGGGCCCTAACTATGGCTACACCTTC. It yields the protein CASSSADEGPNYGYTF.

CDR3 region: CASSGQGRKTQYF. The DNA for the CDR3 is TGTGCCAGCAGCGGACAGGGTAGGAAGACCCAGTACTTC. The rearrangement links TRBV6-5 to TRBJ2-5; 8 bases align to TRBD1. This CDR3 has 13 amino acids. Germline V gene data show CDR1 as MNHEY and CDR2 as SVGAGI. Losses at the gene ends were 6 bases for V and 6 bases for J; bases not matched to a gene: 6.

This chain joins TRBV29-1 and TRBJ2-3; D is possibly TRBD2 (6 bases). CDR1 and CDR2 from the germline V gene are SQVTM and ANQGSEA. The CDR3 runs to 16 residues. V lost 4 bases to trimming and J lost 2 bases, with 19 bases between them. The CDR3 region has the DNA TGCAGCGTTGGTCCGGGACTCCGAAAAACCACAGATACGCAGTATTTT. It is translated as CSVGPGLRKTTDTQYF.

The chain uses TRBV28 and TRBJ1-1; possibly TRBD1 for D (6 bases). The germline gives CDR1 MDHEN, CDR2 SYDVKM. The CDR3 is made up of 15 amino acids. With 5 bases removed from V and 2 bases from J, the gap between germline ends came to 15 bases. CDR3 coding DNA: TGTGCCAGCAGTCCGTTCGGGACACCCAACACTGAAGCTTTCTTT. It yields the protein CASSPFGTPNTEAFF.

The genes are TRBV7-2 and TRBJ2-7, with D perhaps matching TRBD1 (5 bases). Trimming pared 5 bases from V and 2 bases from J, leaving 16 bases between. Germline CDR1 reads SGHTA; CDR2 reads FQGNSA. The CDR3 has 15 amino acids. The CDR3 DNA reads TGTGCCAGCAGCCTTACAGGCAGTTGGGCCTACGAGCAGTACTTC. Protein sequence: CASSLTGSWAYEQYF.

The V gene is TRBV6-1, the J gene TRBJ1-1; D is unclear. The CDR3 is 12 residues long. Trimming shortened V by 4 bases and J by 1 base, and 4 bases separated the two germline ends. Germline-derived CDR1 and CDR2 are MNHNS and SASEGT. The CDR3, as DNA: TGTGCCAGCAGTGTCCGGAACACTGAAGCTTTCTTT. Amino acids: CASSVRNTEAFF.

The chain couples TRBV30 to TRBJ2-7; D remains ambiguous. Germline CDR1 and CDR2: GTSNPN and SVGIG (reference sequence). CDR3 length: 14 amino acids. The V end was cut by 0 bases, the J end by 7 bases, with 16 bases between. CDR3 sequence reads: CAWSVHDLGGEQYF. CDR3 DNA: TGTGCCTGGAGTGTACATGACTTGGGTGGGGAGCAGTACTTC.

The V and J genes are TRBV30 and TRBJ1-2; 8 nucleotides line up with TRBD1. The CDR3 has 14 amino acids. Germline V gene data show CDR1 as GTSNPN and CDR2 as SVGIG (reference sequence). V was pared by 6 bases and J by 8 bases, with 14 bases of the junction left unmatched. The CDR3 is CACTPDRAVYGYTF. CDR3 DNA sequence: TGTGCCTGCACCCCGGACAGGGCAGTCTACGGCTACACCTTC.

This rearrangement joins TRBV28 to TRBJ2-3; 15 nucleotides line up with TRBD2. Trimming at V came to 4 bases and at J to 2 bases, leaving 10 bases not matched to a gene. Germline assignment: CDR1 MDHEN and CDR2 SYDVKM. CDR3 length equals 19 residues. The CDR3 sequence: CASSWGLAGGRMLTDTQYF. For the CDR3, the DNA is TGTGCCAGCAGTTGGGGACTAGCGGGGGGCCGGATGCTCACAGATACGCAGTATTTT.

The DNA of the CDR3 is TGTGCCAGCAGTGAGTTGGGTAGCGGGGGGGCCGGTGGCACAGATACGCAGTATTTT. This translates into CASSELGSGGAGGTDTQYF. The V call is TRBV2, the J call TRBJ2-3, with 11 bases identical to TRBD2. The germline V gene has CDR1 SNHLY and CDR2 FYNNEI. The CDR3 is made up of 19 amino acids. V lost 3 bases, J lost 1 base, and 12 bases stayed unmatched.